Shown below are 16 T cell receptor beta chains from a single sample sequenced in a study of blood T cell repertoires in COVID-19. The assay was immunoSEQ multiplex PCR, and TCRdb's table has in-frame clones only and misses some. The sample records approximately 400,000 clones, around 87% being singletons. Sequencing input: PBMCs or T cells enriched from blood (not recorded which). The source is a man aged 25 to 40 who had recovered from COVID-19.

This CDR3 is CASSDRGYGYTF. The CDR3 DNA sequence: TGTGCCAGCTCGGACAGGGGGTATGGCTACACCTTC. The gene calls are TRBV18 and TRBJ1-2; 10 nucleotides line up with TRBD1. Germline-derived CDR1 and CDR2 are KGHSH and LQKENI. V lost 6 bases, J lost 5 bases, and 0 bases stayed unmatched. The CDR3 is 12 amino acids.

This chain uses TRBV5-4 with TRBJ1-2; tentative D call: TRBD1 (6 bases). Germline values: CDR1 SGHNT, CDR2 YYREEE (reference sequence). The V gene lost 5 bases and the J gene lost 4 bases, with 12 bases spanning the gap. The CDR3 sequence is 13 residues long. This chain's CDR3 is CASRKTGSYGYTF. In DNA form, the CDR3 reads TGTGCCAGCAGGAAAACAGGGAGCTATGGCTACACCTTC. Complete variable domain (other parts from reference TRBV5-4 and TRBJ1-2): ETGVTQSPTHLIKTRGQQVTLRCSSQSGHNTVSWYQQALGQGPQFIFQYYREEENGRGNFPPRFSGLQFPNYSSELNVNALELDDSALYLCASRKTGSYGYTFGSGTRLTVV.

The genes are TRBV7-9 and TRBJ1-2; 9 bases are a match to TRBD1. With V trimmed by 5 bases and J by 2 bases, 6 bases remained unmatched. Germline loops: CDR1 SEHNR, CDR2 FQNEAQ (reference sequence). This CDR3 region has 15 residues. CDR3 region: CASSRGQGGNYGYTF. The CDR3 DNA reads TGTGCCAGCAGCCGGGGACAGGGTGGAAACTATGGCTACACCTTC.

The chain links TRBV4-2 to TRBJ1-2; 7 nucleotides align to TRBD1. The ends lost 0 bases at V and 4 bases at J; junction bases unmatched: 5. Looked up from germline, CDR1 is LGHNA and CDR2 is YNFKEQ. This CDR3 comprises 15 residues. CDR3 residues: CASSQDRDSLYGYTF. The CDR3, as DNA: TGTGCCAGCAGCCAAGACCGGGACAGTCTCTATGGCTACACCTTC.

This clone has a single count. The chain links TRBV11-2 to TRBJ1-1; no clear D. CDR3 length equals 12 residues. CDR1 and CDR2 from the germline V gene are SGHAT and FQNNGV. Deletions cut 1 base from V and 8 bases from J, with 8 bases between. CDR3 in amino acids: CASSLARREAFF. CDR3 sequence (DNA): TGTGCCAGCAGCTTAGCCAGGAGGGAAGCTTTCTTT. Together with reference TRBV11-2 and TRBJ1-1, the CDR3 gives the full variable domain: EAGVAQSPRYKIIEKRQSVAFWCNPISGHATLYWYQQILGQGPKLLIQFQNNGVVDDSQLPKDRFSAERLKGVDSTLKIQPAKLEDSAVYLCASSLARREAFFGQGTRLTVV.

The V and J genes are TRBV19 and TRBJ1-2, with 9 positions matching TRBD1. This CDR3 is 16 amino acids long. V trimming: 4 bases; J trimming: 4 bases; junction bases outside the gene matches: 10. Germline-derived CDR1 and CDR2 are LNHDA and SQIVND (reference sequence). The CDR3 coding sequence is TGTGCCAGTAGTAAACACTCTCCGGGACAGGGCTATGGCTACACCTTC. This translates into CASSKHSPGQGYGYTF.

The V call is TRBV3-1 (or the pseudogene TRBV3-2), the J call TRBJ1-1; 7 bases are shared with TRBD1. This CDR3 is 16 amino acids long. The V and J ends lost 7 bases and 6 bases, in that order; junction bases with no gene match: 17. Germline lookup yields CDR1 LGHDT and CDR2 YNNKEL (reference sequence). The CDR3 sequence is CASNPKRGGCIAEAFF. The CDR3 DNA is TGTGCCAGCAACCCGAAGCGAGGGGGCTGTATCGCTGAAGCTTTCTTT.

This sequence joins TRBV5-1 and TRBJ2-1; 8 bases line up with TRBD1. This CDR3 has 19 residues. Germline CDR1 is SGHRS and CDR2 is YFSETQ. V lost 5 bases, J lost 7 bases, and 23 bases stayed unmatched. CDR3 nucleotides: TGCGCCAGCAGTCGACCACGGGACAGGATTATTTTTAGTTTGAATGAGCAGTTCTTC. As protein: CASSRPRDRIIFSLNEQFF.

The CDR3 is CASSFRQGRDSPLHF. The CDR3 coding sequence is TGCGCCAGCAGCTTCCGACAGGGTCGGGATTCACCCCTCCACTTT. V gene TRBV5-1 combines with J gene TRBJ1-6; 7 positions match TRBD1. The J segment lost 8 bases and the V segment lost 2 bases, leaving 7 bases of the junction unmatched. The CDR3 loop spans 15 amino acids. Germline loops: CDR1 SGHRS, CDR2 YFSETQ. Combining the CDR3 with reference TRBV5-1 and TRBJ1-6 gives the whole variable domain KAGVTQTPRYLIKTRGQQVTLSCSPISGHRSVSWYQQTPGQGLQFLFEYFSETQRNKGNFPGRFSGRQFSNSRSEMNVSTLELGDSALYLCASSFRQGRDSPLHFGNGTRLTVT.

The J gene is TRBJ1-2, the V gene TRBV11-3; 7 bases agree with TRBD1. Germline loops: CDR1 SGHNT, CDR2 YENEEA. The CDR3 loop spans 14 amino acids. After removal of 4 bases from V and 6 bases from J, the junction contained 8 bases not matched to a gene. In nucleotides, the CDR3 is TGTGCCAGCAGCTCGTACGACAGGGTTCATGGCTACACCTTC. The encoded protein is CASSSYDRVHGYTF.

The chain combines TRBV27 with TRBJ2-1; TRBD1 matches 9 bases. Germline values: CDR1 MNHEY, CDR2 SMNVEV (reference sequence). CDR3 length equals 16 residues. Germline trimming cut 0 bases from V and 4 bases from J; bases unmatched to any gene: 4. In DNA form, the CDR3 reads TGTGCCAGCAGTTTATCGGGACAGGGCCTATACAATGAGCAGTTCTTC. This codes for CASSLSGQGLYNEQFF.

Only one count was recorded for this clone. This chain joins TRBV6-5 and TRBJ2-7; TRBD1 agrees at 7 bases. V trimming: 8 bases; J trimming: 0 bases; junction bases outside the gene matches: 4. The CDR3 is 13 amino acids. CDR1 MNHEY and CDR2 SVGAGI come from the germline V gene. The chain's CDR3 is CASEGADSYEQYF. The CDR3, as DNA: TGTGCCAGCGAGGGGGCAGACTCCTACGAGCAGTACTTC.

The CDR3 reads CASSRSGDLSGYTF. CDR3 bases: TGTGCCAGCAGCCGATCAGGGGATCTCTCTGGCTACACCTTC. V usage is TRBV7-9 and J usage is TRBJ1-2; weak D call: TRBD1 (6 bases). Trimming pared 5 bases from V and 7 bases from J, leaving 17 bases between. CDR3 length equals 14 residues. The germline gives CDR1 SEHNR, CDR2 FQNEAQ (reference sequence).

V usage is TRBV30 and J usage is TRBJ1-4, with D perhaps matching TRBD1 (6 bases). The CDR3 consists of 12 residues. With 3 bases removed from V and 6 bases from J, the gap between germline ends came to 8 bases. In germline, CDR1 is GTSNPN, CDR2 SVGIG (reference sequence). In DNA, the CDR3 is TGTGCCTGGAGCAGGGGAGATGAAAAACTGTTTTTT. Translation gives CAWSRGDEKLFF.

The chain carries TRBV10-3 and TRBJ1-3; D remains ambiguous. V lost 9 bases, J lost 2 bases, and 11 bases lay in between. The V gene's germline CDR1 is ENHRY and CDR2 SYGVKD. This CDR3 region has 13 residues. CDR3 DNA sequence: TGTGCCATAGGCGAGGTCGCTGGAAACACCATATATTTT. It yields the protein CAIGEVAGNTIYF.

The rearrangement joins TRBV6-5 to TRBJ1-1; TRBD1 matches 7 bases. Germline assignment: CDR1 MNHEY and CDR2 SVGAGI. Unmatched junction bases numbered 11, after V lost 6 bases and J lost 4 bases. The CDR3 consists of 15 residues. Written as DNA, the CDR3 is TGTGCCAGCAGCCCGACAGGGCGGGAGGGCACTGAAGCTTTCTTT. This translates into CASSPTGREGTEAFF.